This TCR beta chain was retrieved from a study of shared T cell receptors in the human thymus. The CDR3 covers 16 residues. Germline V gene sequence: CDR1 SGHVS, CDR2 FQNEAQ. J was trimmed by 5 bases and V by 2 bases; bases with no gene match: 10. The method was immunoSEQ multiplex PCR; TCRdb's version includes in-frame clones alone and lacks a portion of them. Seen here are some 400,000 clones, around 95% observed once, and the top ten hold approximately 0.02%. This sequence joins TRBV7-8 and TRBJ2-7; the match to TRBD2 covers 9 bases. This TCR came from a human donor. The sample consisted of thymocytes. CDR3 loop: CASSLKPCSGSHEQYF. The DNA of the CDR3 is TGTGCCAGCAGCTTAAAACCCTGTAGCGGGAGCCACGAGCAGTACTTC.